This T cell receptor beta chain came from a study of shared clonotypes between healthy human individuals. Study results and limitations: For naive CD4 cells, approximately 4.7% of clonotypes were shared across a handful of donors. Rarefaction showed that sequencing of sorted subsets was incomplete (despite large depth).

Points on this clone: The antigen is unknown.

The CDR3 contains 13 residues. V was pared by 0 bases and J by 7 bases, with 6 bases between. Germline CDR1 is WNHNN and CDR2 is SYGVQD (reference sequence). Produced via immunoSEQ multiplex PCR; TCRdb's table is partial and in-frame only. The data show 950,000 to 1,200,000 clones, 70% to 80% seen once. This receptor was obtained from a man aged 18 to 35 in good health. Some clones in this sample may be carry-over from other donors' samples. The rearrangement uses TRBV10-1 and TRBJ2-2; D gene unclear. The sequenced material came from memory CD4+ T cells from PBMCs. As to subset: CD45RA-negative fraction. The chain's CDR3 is CASSESYGGELFF. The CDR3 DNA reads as TGCGCCAGCAGTGAGTCGTACGGCGGGGAGCTGTTTTTT.